The 21 T cell receptor beta chains presented below share a single source sample, sequenced in a study of T cell repertoires in cytomegalovirus infection. Each CDR3 protein gets one entry after TCRdb re-called the reads with MiXCR. The data show about 130,000 distinct CDR3 sequences, approximately 8.8% seen once. Sequenced material: PBMCs. These receptors came from a human donor in good health (CMV status not recorded). Some clones in this sample may be carry-over from other donors' samples.

This clonotype has at least ten counts. The J gene is TRBJ1-1, the V gene TRBV5-1; the match to TRBD1 covers 7 bases. CDR1 and CDR2 from the germline V gene are SGHRS and YFSETQ. Trimming took 4 bases from V and 4 from J; bases not matched to a gene: 7. This CDR3 has 14 amino acids. In DNA form, the CDR3 reads TGCGCCAGCAGCCTGGGGACAGCCGGCACTGAAGCTTTCTTT. This gives the protein CASSLGTAGTEAFF.

The V call is TRBV10-3, the J call TRBJ2-1; 7 nucleotides align to TRBD1. The CDR3 loop spans 13 amino acids. J gave up 1 base and V 8 bases, and 2 bases lay outside the gene matches. Germline values: CDR1 ENHRY, CDR2 SYGVKD. The CDR3 nucleotides are TGTGCCATCGGGGGACAGTCCTACAATGAGCAGTTCTTC. Amino acid sequence: CAIGGQSYNEQFF.

This clonotype came up many times. The chain joins TRBV12-3 or TRBV12-4 to TRBJ2-1, with no clear D. The CDR3 has 15 amino acids. The V and J ends lost 1 base and 3 bases respectively, with 10 bases between them. CDR3 protein: CASSLVETVYNEQFF. The CDR3, as DNA: TGTGCCAGCAGTTTAGTGGAGACGGTCTACAATGAGCAGTTCTTC.

In this sample, this clonotype turned up a few times. A read error may explain this, as a much larger clone is one base away. V usage is TRBV9 and J usage is TRBJ1-1; no firm D call. The length of the CDR3 is 13 residues. Per the germline V gene, CDR1 is SGDLS and CDR2 is YYNGEE. V was pared by 0 bases and J by 0 bases, with 3 bases between. CDR3 sequence: CASSVELNTEAFF. CDR3 sequence (DNA): TGTGCCAGCAGCGTAGAGTTGAACACTGAAGCTTTCTTT.

This clonotype showed up just a few times. The chain employs TRBV12-3 or TRBV12-4 and TRBJ2-1, with a tentative D call TRBD1 (5 bases). This CDR3 has 15 amino acids. V dropped 2 bases and J dropped 4 bases, with 12 bases sitting between them. The CDR3 loop reads CASSLRQGWYNEQFF. In nucleotides, the CDR3 is TGTGCCAGCAGTTTACGGCAGGGTTGGTACAATGAGCAGTTCTTC.

This clonotype was detected a few times. The chain carries TRBV20-1 and TRBJ1-5; D unresolved. CDR3 length: 14 residues. Trimming removed 2 bases at V and 0 bases at J, with 8 bases between. The germline V gene has CDR1 DFQATT and CDR2 SNEGSKA (reference sequence). CDR3 nucleotide sequence: TGCAGTGCTAGATCGCACTATAGCAATCAGCCCCAGCATTTT. Protein product: CSARSHYSNQPQHF.

This sequence joins TRBV29-1 and TRBJ2-2, with 8 nucleotides matching TRBD2. Germline values: CDR1 SQVTM, CDR2 ANQGSEA. With V trimmed by 6 bases and J by 0 bases, 0 bases remained unmatched. CDR3 length: 13 amino acids. Here the CDR3 DNA reads TGCAGCGTGCGGGGGGCGAACACCGGGGAGCTGTTTTTT. As protein: CSVRGANTGELFF.

In this sample, this clonotype turned up many times. The V gene is TRBV7-2, the J gene TRBJ2-3, with TRBD2 identical over 8 bases. Germline V gives CDR1 SGHTA, CDR2 FQGNSA. The V gene end was trimmed by 2 bases and the J gene end by 0 bases; junction bases not matched to a gene: 10. The CDR3 sequence is 18 residues long. CDR3 protein: CASSLRPSGGLSTDTQYF. The CDR3 region has the DNA TGTGCCAGCAGCTTACGTCCCAGCGGGGGATTGAGCACAGATACGCAGTATTTT.

This sequence joins TRBV12-3 or TRBV12-4 and TRBJ1-4; weak D call: TRBD1 (5 bases). The CDR3 spans 15 residues. Trimming left V 7 bases short and J 6 bases short, with 18 bases between. The CDR3: CASTQRGGEDEKLFF. The CDR3 DNA sequence: TGTGCCAGCACCCAACGGGGGGGAGAGGATGAAAAACTGTTTTTT.

This clonotype was detected ten times or more. The chain joins TRBV6-1 to TRBJ1-3, with D perhaps TRBD1 (6 bases). Germline CDR1 MNHNS, CDR2 SASEGT. CDR3 length equals 14 residues. Trimming removed 6 bases at V and 3 bases at J, with 12 bases between. CDR3 protein: CASSLQGHGNTIYF. In DNA, the CDR3 is TGTGCCAGCAGCCTCCAGGGGCATGGAAACACCATATATTTT.

This clonotype was observed many times. The chain employs TRBV7-8 and TRBJ1-1; a weak D match, TRBD1 (5 bases). This CDR3 has 15 residues. The V gene's germline CDR1 is SGHVS and CDR2 FQNEAQ. The V end lost 0 bases, the J end lost 8 bases, and 16 bases lay between the germline ends. This CDR3 reads CASSLAYGWGKEAFF. CDR3 DNA sequence: TGTGCCAGCAGCTTAGCTTACGGGTGGGGGAAAGAAGCTTTCTTT.

This clonotype was seen many times. V usage is TRBV18 and J usage is TRBJ1-4; D perhaps matches TRBD1 (6 bases). Trimming cost V 4 bases and J 0 bases, with 6 bases left between them. The CDR3 is made up of 14 amino acids. Germline V gene lookup returns CDR1 KGHSH and CDR2 LQKENI. The DNA of the CDR3 is TGTGCCAGCTCACAGGGGGCAACTAATGAAAAACTGTTTTTT. Protein product: CASSQGATNEKLFF.

Ten or more counts support this clonotype. V and J are TRBV6-5 and TRBJ2-4; D possibly uses TRBD1 or TRBD2 (5 bases each). The V and J ends lost 5 bases and 0 bases respectively, with 11 bases between them. Looked up from germline, CDR1 is MNHEY and CDR2 is SVGAGI. The CDR3 runs to 15 residues. In nucleotides, the CDR3 is TGTGCCAGCAGTCCGGGACCCATAGCCAAAAACATTCAGTACTTC. Translating it yields CASSPGPIAKNIQYF.

This clonotype was seen at least ten times. The V and J genes are TRBV5-5 and TRBJ2-5; 7 bases match TRBD1. Trimming cost V 3 bases and J 0 bases; bases outside gene matches: 2. The germline V gene encodes CDR1 SGHKS and CDR2 YYEKEE (reference sequence). The CDR3 loop spans 14 amino acids. DNA for the CDR3: TGTGCCAGCAGCTCAGGGACAGACCAAGAGACCCAGTACTTC. Translated, it gives CASSSGTDQETQYF. The variable domain in full, with the rest retrieved from reference TRBV5-5 and TRBJ2-5, is DAGVTQSPTHLIKTRGQQVTLRCSPISGHKSVSWYQQVLGQGPQFIFQYYEKEERGRGNFPDRFSARQFPNYSSELNVNALLLGDSALYLCASSSGTDQETQYFGPGTRLLVL.

CDR3 sequence: CASNAGGLEQYF. CDR3 DNA: TGTGCCAGCAACGCGGGGGGGCTGGAGCAGTACTTC. The chain is built from TRBV6-6 and TRBJ2-7; 9 bases map to TRBD2. The J segment lost 7 bases and the V segment lost 7 bases, leaving 5 bases of the junction unmatched. Germline values: CDR1 MNHNY, CDR2 SVGAGI (reference sequence). The CDR3 is made up of 12 amino acids.

This clonotype was seen ten or more times. The chain has TRBV11-3 and TRBJ2-2; no clear D gene. V lost 3 bases to trimming and J lost 5 bases, with 4 bases between them. CDR3 length: 12 amino acids. The germline V gene encodes CDR1 SGHNT and CDR2 YENEEA. The CDR3 DNA reads TGTGCCAGCAGCTTCCCGACCGGGGAGCTGTTTTTT. Residues: CASSFPTGELFF. The complete variable domain, with remaining parts taken from reference TRBV11-3 and TRBJ2-2, reads EAGVVQSPRYKIIEKKQPVAFWCNPISGHNTLYWYLQNLGQGPELLIRYENEEAVDDSQLPKDRFSAERLKGVDSTLKIQPAELGDSAVYLCASSFPTGELFFGEGSRLTVL.

This clonotype was counted at least ten times. The V and J genes are TRBV5-6 and TRBJ2-7; 10 positions match TRBD2. V lost 4 bases and J lost 6; bases outside the gene matches: 1. This CDR3 contains 12 residues. CDR1 SGHDT and CDR2 YYEEEE come from the germline V gene. This CDR3 reads CASSIAGGEQYF. CDR3 DNA: TGTGCCAGCAGCATAGCGGGGGGCGAGCAGTACTTC.

The chain uses TRBV25-1 and TRBJ1-4; D possibly corresponds to TRBD1 (6 bases). The CDR3 has 15 amino acids. The V gene's germline CDR1 is MGHDK and CDR2 SYGVNS. V lost 6 bases and J 8 bases, leaving 19 bases between the germline ends. CDR3 in DNA: TGTGCCAGCAGCGATTACAGGGTCGGTGGCGAAAAACTGTTTTTT. This gives the protein CASSDYRVGGEKLFF.

The chain links TRBV10-3 to TRBJ2-1; tentative D call: TRBD1 (6 bases). The CDR3 is 12 residues long. Between the trimmed V and J ends, which lost 4 bases and 9 bases, there was a span of 10 bases. In germline, CDR1 is ENHRY, CDR2 SYGVKD. The CDR3, as DNA: TGTGCCATCAGTGTGGGGGCGGGTGAGCAGTTCTTC. Protein sequence: CAISVGAGEQFF.

The CDR3 region is CASRNQQGITEAFF. The CDR3 DNA reads as TGTGCCAGCAGAAACCAACAGGGGATAACTGAAGCTTTCTTT. The J gene is TRBJ1-1, the V gene TRBV2, with 7 positions matching TRBD1. CDR1 is SNHLY and CDR2 is FYNNEI in the germline V gene. Trimming took 6 bases from V and 5 from J; bases not matched to a gene: 9. CDR3 length: 14 amino acids.

The rearrangement uses TRBV6-2 or TRBV6-3 and TRBJ1-3, with D maybe TRBD1 (5 bases). From germline, CDR1 is MNHEY and CDR2 SVGEGT. CDR3 length: 16 residues. The V gene lost 6 bases and the J gene lost 0 bases, with 15 bases spanning the gap. The CDR3 nucleotides are TGTGCCAGCAGCCCGACGGGACGGCGCTCTGGAAACACCATATATTTT. Amino acid sequence: CASSPTGRRSGNTIYF.